The rows below give T cell receptor beta chains drawn from one sample of a study of blood T cell repertoires in COVID-19. Profiled with immunoSEQ multiplex PCR; TCRdb holds only in-frame clones, not every one. The table has about 150,000 clones, about 73% seen once. Sequencing input: peripheral blood. These receptor sequences come from a man of 80 years or more with acute or convalescent COVID-19. The CDR3 runs from the conserved cysteine through the conserved F or W. D genes are given only for firm matches. Some rows have no size entry. The others give once, few or many, or a class for an expanded clone.

CDR3nt: TGTGCCCCAGCAGTTGGGGCACGGACAGATACGCAGTATTTT; CDR3aa: CAPAVGARTDTQYF; abundance: NA; v_gene: TRBV6-6; d_gene: NA; j_gene: TRBJ2-3; len: 14
CDR3nt: TGTGCCAGCAGCCCCCTAGGGGGAACTAGCAATCAGCCCCAGCATTTT; CDR3aa: CASSPLGGTSNQPQHF; abundance: NA; v_gene: TRBV11-2; d_gene: NA; j_gene: TRBJ1-5; len: 16
CDR3nt: TGCAGCGCCTCTGGACTAGCGGGGGCCCTCGGGGAGCTGTTTTTT; CDR3aa: CSASGLAGALGELFF; abundance: many; v_gene: TRBV29-1; d_gene: TRBD2; j_gene: TRBJ2-2; len: 15
CDR3nt: TGTGCCAGCTCACCACCGGGGACTTCTTTTCCCCTCCACTTT; CDR3aa: CASSPPGTSFPLHF; abundance: NA; v_gene: TRBV18; d_gene: NA; j_gene: TRBJ1-6; len: 14
CDR3nt: TGTGCCAGCAGCAGGGACAGGGGGTTCGAAAAACTGTTTTTT; CDR3aa: CASSRDRGFEKLFF; abundance: NA; v_gene: TRBV5-4; d_gene: TRBD1; j_gene: TRBJ1-4; len: 14
CDR3nt: TGTGCCACCCTGATTAGCTCTGGAAACACCATATATTTT; CDR3aa: CATLISSGNTIYF; abundance: few; v_gene: TRBV7-9; d_gene: NA; j_gene: TRBJ1-3; len: 13
CDR3nt: TGTGCCAGCAGCTTAGTTATCCTAGCGGGGGGCTGGGAGACCCAGTACTTC; CDR3aa: CASSLVILAGGWETQYF; abundance: NA; v_gene: TRBV7-8; d_gene: TRBD2; j_gene: TRBJ2-5; len: 17
CDR3nt: TGCAGTGCTAGAGGGGCCCGCGAGCAGTACTTC; CDR3aa: CSARGAREQYF; abundance: once; v_gene: TRBV20-1; d_gene: NA; j_gene: TRBJ2-7; len: 11
CDR3nt: TGTGCCAGCAGCCTAAAGACAGGGGGTAACGCAGATACGCAGTATTTT; CDR3aa: CASSLKTGGNADTQYF; abundance: NA; v_gene: TRBV5-4; d_gene: TRBD1; j_gene: TRBJ2-3; len: 16
CDR3nt: TGTGCCAGCAGTTCACCAGGTGCTATGAACACTGAAGCTTTCTTT; CDR3aa: CASSSPGAMNTEAFF; abundance: few; v_gene: TRBV7-6; d_gene: NA; j_gene: TRBJ1-1; len: 15
CDR3nt: TGTGCCAGCAGCCAACTGGAGAGCACAGATACGCAGTATTTT; CDR3aa: CASSQLESTDTQYF; abundance: NA; v_gene: TRBV14; d_gene: NA; j_gene: TRBJ2-3; len: 14
CDR3nt: TGTGCCAGTAGTATTGACAGGGGGCGGGTTGGCTACACCTTC; CDR3aa: CASSIDRGRVGYTF; abundance: NA; v_gene: TRBV19; d_gene: TRBD1; j_gene: TRBJ1-2; len: 14
CDR3nt: TGCGCCAGCAGCCAAGATTCGGAGGAACTTGCCTATGGCTACACCTTC; CDR3aa: CASSQDSEELAYGYTF; abundance: NA; v_gene: TRBV4-3; d_gene: NA; j_gene: TRBJ1-2; len: 16
CDR3nt: TGTGCCAGTACCACGACAGGGTACGCCTACGAGCAGTACTTC; CDR3aa: CASTTTGYAYEQYF; abundance: once; v_gene: TRBV19; d_gene: TRBD1; j_gene: TRBJ2-7; len: 14
CDR3nt: TGCAGCGTGCAGGGATTGACGAACACTGAAGCTTTCTTT; CDR3aa: CSVQGLTNTEAFF; abundance: NA; v_gene: TRBV29-1; d_gene: NA; j_gene: TRBJ1-1; len: 13
CDR3nt: TGCGCCAGCAGCCAAGAACCCCAGGCCCTCTGGGGCTACACCTTC; CDR3aa: CASSQEPQALWGYTF; abundance: few; v_gene: TRBV4-1; d_gene: NA; j_gene: TRBJ1-2; len: 15
CDR3nt: TGTGCCAGCAGCTTAGACATTGGCAGGGTGACTGAAGCTTTCTTT; CDR3aa: CASSLDIGRVTEAFF; abundance: NA; v_gene: TRBV11-2; d_gene: NA; j_gene: TRBJ1-1; len: 15
CDR3nt: TGTGCCAGCAGCTTACGGGGGTCCTATGGCTACACCTTC; CDR3aa: CASSLRGSYGYTF; abundance: NA; v_gene: TRBV5-4; d_gene: NA; j_gene: TRBJ1-2; len: 13
CDR3nt: TGTGCCAGCAGCCAAGACGGACAGATGAACACTGAAGCTTTCTTT; CDR3aa: CASSQDGQMNTEAFF; abundance: NA; v_gene: TRBV16; d_gene: NA; j_gene: TRBJ1-1; len: 15
CDR3nt: TGTGCCAGCAGTCCGGGACAGAGGAACATTCAGTACTTC; CDR3aa: CASSPGQRNIQYF; abundance: NA; v_gene: TRBV27; d_gene: TRBD1; j_gene: TRBJ2-4; len: 13
CDR3nt: TGTGCCAGCAGTGAATGGGGTATCGGGGACTATGGCTACACCTTC; CDR3aa: CASSEWGIGDYGYTF; abundance: NA; v_gene: TRBV6-4; d_gene: NA; j_gene: TRBJ1-2; len: 15
CDR3nt: TGCAGCGTTGAAGGGGGCCGAGAGACCCAGTACTTC; CDR3aa: CSVEGGRETQYF; abundance: NA; v_gene: TRBV29-1; d_gene: NA; j_gene: TRBJ2-5; len: 12
CDR3nt: TGTGCCAGCACCCGCCCCAGGGTTACCGGGGAGCTGTTTTTT; CDR3aa: CASTRPRVTGELFF; abundance: NA; v_gene: TRBV28; d_gene: NA; j_gene: TRBJ2-2; len: 14
CDR3nt: TGTGCCAGCAGCGTCAGAACAGGGGTGAACACTGAAGCTTTCTTT; CDR3aa: CASSVRTGVNTEAFF; abundance: NA; v_gene: TRBV7-2; d_gene: TRBD1; j_gene: TRBJ1-1; len: 15
CDR3nt: TGTGCCAGCAGCTCCCACAGGGGAGGAGAGACCCAGTACTTC; CDR3aa: CASSSHRGGETQYF; abundance: NA; v_gene: TRBV5-4; d_gene: NA; j_gene: TRBJ2-5; len: 14
CDR3nt: TGTGCCAGCAGTGAAGCGGGACTAGCGGGGGGCGAGCAGTACTTC; CDR3aa: CASSEAGLAGGEQYF; abundance: NA; v_gene: TRBV2; d_gene: TRBD2; j_gene: TRBJ2-7; len: 15
CDR3nt: TGTGCCAGCAGCAAGGACAGGGCGGCCGGGGAGCTGTTTTTT; CDR3aa: CASSKDRAAGELFF; abundance: few; v_gene: TRBV7-8; d_gene: TRBD1; j_gene: TRBJ2-2; len: 14
CDR3nt: TGTGCCAGTAGGGCCAGGGAAAGGTCCAATCAGCCCCAGCATTTT; CDR3aa: CASRARERSNQPQHF; abundance: NA; v_gene: TRBV28; d_gene: NA; j_gene: TRBJ1-5; len: 15
CDR3nt: TGCAGCGTTGGGGCGTCGGGGACTAGCGGAGATACGCAGTATTTT; CDR3aa: CSVGASGTSGDTQYF; abundance: once; v_gene: TRBV29-1; d_gene: TRBD2; j_gene: TRBJ2-3; len: 15
CDR3nt: TGTGCCAGCAACCTCGGGCGGGGGGGCACAGATACGCAGTATTTT; CDR3aa: CASNLGRGGTDTQYF; abundance: NA; v_gene: TRBV11-3; d_gene: TRBD2; j_gene: TRBJ2-3; len: 15
CDR3nt: TGTGCCAGCAGCTTACAACAGGGACGGGAGCAGTTCTTC; CDR3aa: CASSLQQGREQFF; abundance: NA; v_gene: TRBV7-6; d_gene: NA; j_gene: TRBJ2-1; len: 13
CDR3nt: TGCAGCGTTGAGGTTACAGTCCAAGAGACCCAGTACTTC; CDR3aa: CSVEVTVQETQYF; abundance: NA; v_gene: TRBV29-1; d_gene: NA; j_gene: TRBJ2-5; len: 13
CDR3nt: TGTGCCAGCTCAGCGGGACAGAGGAGTGAAAAACTGTTTTTT; CDR3aa: CASSAGQRSEKLFF; abundance: few; v_gene: TRBV18; d_gene: TRBD1; j_gene: TRBJ1-4; len: 14
CDR3nt: TGTGCCAGCACCCATGGGGGGAGTTACAGCACAGATACGCAGTATTTT; CDR3aa: CASTHGGSYSTDTQYF; abundance: NA; v_gene: TRBV5-4; d_gene: NA; j_gene: TRBJ2-3; len: 16
CDR3nt: TGTGCCAGCAGTGAAACGAGTGGGACAGGGTGGGGCACAGATACGCAGTATTTT; CDR3aa: CASSETSGTGWGTDTQYF; abundance: NA; v_gene: TRBV2; d_gene: TRBD1; j_gene: TRBJ2-3; len: 18
CDR3nt: TGTGCCACCATCGCCCGGGTAGGCTCTGGAAACACCATATATTTT; CDR3aa: CATIARVGSGNTIYF; abundance: NA; v_gene: TRBV19; d_gene: NA; j_gene: TRBJ1-3; len: 15
CDR3nt: TGTGCCAGCTCACGGGGCGGTTCTAGGGATCAGAACACTGAAGCTTTCTTT; CDR3aa: CASSRGGSRDQNTEAFF; abundance: NA; v_gene: TRBV18; d_gene: NA; j_gene: TRBJ1-1; len: 17